The sequence of this TCR beta chain was determined in a study of blood T cell repertoires in COVID-19. Looking at the study overall: Both acute and convalescent COVID-19 samples were obtained from the United States, Italy and Spain. PBMCs, B-cell-depleted T cells, or T cells were the source of the cDNA or gDNA that made up the material.

The germline V gene has CDR1 MNHEY and CDR2 SMNVEV (reference sequence). The CDR3 spans 13 residues. V was trimmed by 2 bases and J by 14 bases, leaving 13 bases between them. This clone appeared once. Clones were sequenced by immunoSEQ multiplex PCR, and TCRdb holds only the in-frame ones, with some missing. The repertoire holds approximately 300,000 clones, with approximately 90% as singletons. Seattle's enrolled individuals joined amid active infection and were then monitored longitudinally. This sequence joins TRBV27 and TRBJ1-6; D is perhaps TRBD1 (6 bases). The TCR was taken from a woman between 45 and 65 years old with COVID-19, enrolled during active disease. The sequencing input was peripheral blood. The CDR3 DNA sequence: TGTGCCAGCAGTTTAGGTACGAAGGGGGCCCTCCACTTT. Encoded protein: CASSLGTKGALHF.